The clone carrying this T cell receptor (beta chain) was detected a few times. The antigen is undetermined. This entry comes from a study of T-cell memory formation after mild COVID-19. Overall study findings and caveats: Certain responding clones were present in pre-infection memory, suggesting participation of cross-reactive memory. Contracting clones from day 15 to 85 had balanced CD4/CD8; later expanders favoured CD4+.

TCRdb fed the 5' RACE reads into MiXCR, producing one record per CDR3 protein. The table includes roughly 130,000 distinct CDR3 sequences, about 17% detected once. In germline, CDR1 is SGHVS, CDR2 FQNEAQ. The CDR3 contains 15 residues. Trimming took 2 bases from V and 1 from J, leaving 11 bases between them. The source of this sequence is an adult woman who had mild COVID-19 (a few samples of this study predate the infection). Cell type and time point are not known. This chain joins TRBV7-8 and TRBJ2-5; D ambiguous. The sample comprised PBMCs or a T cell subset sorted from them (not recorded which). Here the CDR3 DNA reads TGTGCCAGCAGCTTACCAGAAGAGAGCCAAGAGACCCAGTACTTC. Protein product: CASSLPEESQETQYF.